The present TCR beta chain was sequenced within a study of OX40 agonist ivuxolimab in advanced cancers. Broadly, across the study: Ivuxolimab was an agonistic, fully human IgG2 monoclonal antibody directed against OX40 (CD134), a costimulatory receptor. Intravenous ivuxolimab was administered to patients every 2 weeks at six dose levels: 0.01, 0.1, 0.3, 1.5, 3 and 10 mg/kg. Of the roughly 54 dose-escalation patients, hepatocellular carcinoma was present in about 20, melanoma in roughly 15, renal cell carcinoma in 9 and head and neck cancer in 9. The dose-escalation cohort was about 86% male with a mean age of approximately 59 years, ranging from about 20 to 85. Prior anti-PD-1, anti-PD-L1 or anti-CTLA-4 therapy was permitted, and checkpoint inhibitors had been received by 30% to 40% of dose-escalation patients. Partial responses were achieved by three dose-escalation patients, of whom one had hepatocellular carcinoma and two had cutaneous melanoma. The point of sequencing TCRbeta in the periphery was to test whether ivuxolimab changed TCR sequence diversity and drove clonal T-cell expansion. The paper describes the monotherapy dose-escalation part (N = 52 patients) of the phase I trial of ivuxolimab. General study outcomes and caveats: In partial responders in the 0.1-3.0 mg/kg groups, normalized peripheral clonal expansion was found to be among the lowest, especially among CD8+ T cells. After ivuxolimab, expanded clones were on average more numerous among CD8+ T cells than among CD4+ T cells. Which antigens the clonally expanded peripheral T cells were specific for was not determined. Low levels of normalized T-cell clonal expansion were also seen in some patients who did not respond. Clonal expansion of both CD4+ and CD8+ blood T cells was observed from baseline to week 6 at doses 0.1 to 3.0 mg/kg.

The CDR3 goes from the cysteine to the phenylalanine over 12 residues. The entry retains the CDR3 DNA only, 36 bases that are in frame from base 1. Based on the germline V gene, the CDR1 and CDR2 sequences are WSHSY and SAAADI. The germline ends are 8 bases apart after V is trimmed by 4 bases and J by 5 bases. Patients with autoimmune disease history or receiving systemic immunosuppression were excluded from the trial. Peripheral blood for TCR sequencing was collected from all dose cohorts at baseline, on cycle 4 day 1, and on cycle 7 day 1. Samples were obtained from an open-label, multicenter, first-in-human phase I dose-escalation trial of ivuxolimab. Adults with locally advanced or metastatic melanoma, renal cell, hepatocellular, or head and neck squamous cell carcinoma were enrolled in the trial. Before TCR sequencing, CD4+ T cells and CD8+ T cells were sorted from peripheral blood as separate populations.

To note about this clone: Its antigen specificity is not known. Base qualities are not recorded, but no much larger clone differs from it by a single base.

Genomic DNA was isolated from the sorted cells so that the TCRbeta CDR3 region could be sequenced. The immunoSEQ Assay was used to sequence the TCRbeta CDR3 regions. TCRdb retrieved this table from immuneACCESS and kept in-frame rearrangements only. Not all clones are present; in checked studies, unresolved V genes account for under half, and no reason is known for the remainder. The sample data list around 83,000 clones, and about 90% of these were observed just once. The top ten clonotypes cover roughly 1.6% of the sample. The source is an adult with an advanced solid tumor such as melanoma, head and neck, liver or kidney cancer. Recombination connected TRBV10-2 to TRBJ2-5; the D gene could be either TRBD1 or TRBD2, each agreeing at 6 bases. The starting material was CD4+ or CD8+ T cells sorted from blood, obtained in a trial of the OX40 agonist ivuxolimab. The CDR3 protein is CASSVGGETQYF. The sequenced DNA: TGCGCCAGCAGTGTGGGGGGCGAGACCCAGTACTTC.